The rows below give T cell receptor beta chains drawn from one sample of a study of vaccination and CD4 T cells after COVID-19. Which antigens these TCRs recognize remains unknown. TCRdb reanalysed the PCR reads using MiXCR and keeps one entry per CDR3 protein. The table has 15,000 to 20,000 distinct CDR3 sequences, over 45% seen once; the top ten hold 3% to 4%. The source material was CD4+ T cells from blood, cultured in vitro. The receptors were gathered from a human donor who had recovered from COVID-19. CDR3s include the opening cysteine and the closing phenylalanine or tryptophan. A D gene is named only where the DNA matches it firmly. The size of a clone is reported for some rows only, either as once, few or many, or as a class for expanded clones.

clone size: few; J gene: TRBJ2-3; D gene: TRBD2; V gene: TRBV7-2; CDR3 DNA: TGTGCCAGCAGCTTACTCGATCAGCGGGGGCGCACAGATACGCAGTATTTT; CDR3 protein: CASSLLDQRGRTDTQYF
clone size: -; J gene: TRBJ1-2; D gene: -; V gene: TRBV2; CDR3 DNA: TGTGCCAGCAGGCGGGGGCCAGTGGATGGCTACACCTTC; CDR3 protein: CASRRGPVDGYTF
clone size: few; J gene: TRBJ1-1; D gene: -; V gene: TRBV12-3/TRBV12-4; CDR3 DNA: TGTGCCAGCAGTTTAAGAGGGCTGAACACTGAAGCTTTCTTT; CDR3 protein: CASSLRGLNTEAFF
clone size: -; J gene: TRBJ1-6; D gene: TRBD1; V gene: TRBV6-1; CDR3 DNA: TGTGCCAGCAGGCCGACAGGGGGTTTTAATTCACCCCTCCACTTT; CDR3 protein: CASRPTGGFNSPLHF
clone size: -; J gene: TRBJ2-5; D gene: TRBD2; V gene: TRBV7-8; CDR3 DNA: TGTGCCAGCAGCATCCTGACTAGCAGCGCAGAGACCCAGTACTTC; CDR3 protein: CASSILTSSAETQYF
clone size: -; J gene: TRBJ1-2; D gene: TRBD1; V gene: TRBV6-1; CDR3 DNA: TGTGCCAGCATGGGGATGGGACAGGGGGGGAGCTACACCTTC; CDR3 protein: CASMGMGQGGSYTF
clone size: -; J gene: TRBJ2-2; D gene: -; V gene: TRBV12-5; CDR3 DNA: TGTGCTAGTGGTTTGGTAGGGGTAGGGAACACCGGGGAGCTGTTTTTT; CDR3 protein: CASGLVGVGNTGELFF
clone size: -; J gene: TRBJ1-5; D gene: -; V gene: TRBV10-3; CDR3 DNA: TGTGCCATCAGTGAAGTTAAGGGAGGAGGAAATCAGCCCCAGCATTTT; CDR3 protein: CAISEVKGGGNQPQHF
clone size: few; J gene: TRBJ1-2; D gene: TRBD1; V gene: TRBV27; CDR3 DNA: TGTGCCAGCAGGATTACAGGGGCAGGAGTGGGCTACACCTTC; CDR3 protein: CASRITGAGVGYTF
clone size: -; J gene: TRBJ2-1; D gene: -; V gene: TRBV5-1; CDR3 DNA: TGCGCCAGCAGCTATTCTCACACAGGGAGCTCCTACAATGAGCAGTTCTTC; CDR3 protein: CASSYSHTGSSYNEQFF
clone size: -; J gene: TRBJ1-4; D gene: -; V gene: TRBV29-1; CDR3 DNA: TGCAGCGTTGACGTGAGCGGTGAAAAACTGTTTTTT; CDR3 protein: CSVDVSGEKLFF
clone size: -; J gene: TRBJ1-2; D gene: -; V gene: TRBV20-1; CDR3 DNA: TGCAGTGCTTTAAATGGCTACACCTTC; CDR3 protein: CSALNGYTF
clone size: few; J gene: TRBJ1-1; D gene: -; V gene: TRBV15; CDR3 DNA: TGTGCCACCAGCAGAGTCCGGGGGGCGAACACTGAAGCTTTCTTT; CDR3 protein: CATSRVRGANTEAFF
clone size: few; J gene: TRBJ2-7; D gene: TRBD1; V gene: TRBV10-3; CDR3 DNA: TGTGCCACGGGCCGAACCGGGACAGGGGAGGACGAGCAGTACTTC; CDR3 protein: CATGRTGTGEDEQYF
clone size: -; J gene: TRBJ1-2; D gene: TRBD1; V gene: TRBV6-1; CDR3 DNA: TGTGCCAGCACCGGACAGGGGGTCGGCTACACCTTC; CDR3 protein: CASTGQGVGYTF
clone size: -; J gene: TRBJ1-1; D gene: -; V gene: TRBV20-1; CDR3 DNA: TGCAGTGCTAGAGGTCAGGGTCGGGGGCCTGGGGGGACTGAAGCTTTCTTT; CDR3 protein: CSARGQGRGPGGTEAFF
clone size: -; J gene: TRBJ2-7; D gene: -; V gene: TRBV20-1; CDR3 DNA: TGCAGTGCTAGAGTGGGGCAGGGAGTATCCTACGAGCAGTACTTC; CDR3 protein: CSARVGQGVSYEQYF
clone size: -; J gene: TRBJ2-3; D gene: -; V gene: TRBV7-3; CDR3 DNA: TGTGCCAGCAGCCAGGGGCCTGCTAGCACAGATACGCAGTATTTT; CDR3 protein: CASSQGPASTDTQYF
clone size: few; J gene: TRBJ2-7; D gene: -; V gene: TRBV7-6; CDR3 DNA: TGTGCCAGCAGCTTAGGGTCAGGGCAGTCCTACGAGCAGTACTTC; CDR3 protein: CASSLGSGQSYEQYF
clone size: few; J gene: TRBJ1-1; D gene: TRBD1; V gene: TRBV20-1; CDR3 DNA: TGCAGTGCTAGAGGACAGACAGGGGGATTCACTGAAGCTTTCTTT; CDR3 protein: CSARGQTGGFTEAFF
clone size: few; J gene: TRBJ2-3; D gene: -; V gene: TRBV24-1; CDR3 DNA: TGTGCCACCAGTGATCGTGGAGCTACAGATACGCAGTATTTT; CDR3 protein: CATSDRGATDTQYF
clone size: few; J gene: TRBJ2-2; D gene: TRBD1; V gene: TRBV11-2; CDR3 DNA: TGTGCCAGCAGCATCGGGACAGGGGATTTCGGGGAGCTGTTTTTT; CDR3 protein: CASSIGTGDFGELFF
clone size: -; J gene: TRBJ1-2; D gene: TRBD1; V gene: TRBV6-9; CDR3 DNA: TGTGCCAGTATTAACCGGGACAGGGGCTTTCACGGCTACACCTTC; CDR3 protein: CASINRDRGFHGYTF
clone size: -; J gene: TRBJ1-1; D gene: TRBD1; V gene: TRBV19; CDR3 DNA: TGTGCCAGTAGTATAACCGGGCAGGGGGCGACTGAAGCTTTCTTT; CDR3 protein: CASSITGQGATEAFF
clone size: few; J gene: TRBJ1-5; D gene: -; V gene: TRBV12-3/TRBV12-4; CDR3 DNA: TGTGCCAGCAGTTTATATAGACAGGACAATCAGCCCCAGCATTTT; CDR3 protein: CASSLYRQDNQPQHF
clone size: few; J gene: TRBJ1-2; D gene: TRBD1; V gene: TRBV6-1; CDR3 DNA: TGTGCCAGCAGTGGTACAGGGGGGTCTAACTATGGCTACACCTTC; CDR3 protein: CASSGTGGSNYGYTF
clone size: -; J gene: TRBJ2-2; D gene: -; V gene: TRBV6-1; CDR3 DNA: TGTGCCAGCAGGACAAGGGGGGAGCTGTTTTTT; CDR3 protein: CASRTRGELFF
clone size: -; J gene: TRBJ1-1; D gene: -; V gene: TRBV7-3; CDR3 DNA: TGTGCCAGCAGCTTACACCAGGGCATAACTGAAGTTTTCTTT; CDR3 protein: CASSLHQGITEVFF
clone size: -; J gene: TRBJ2-5; D gene: -; V gene: TRBV20-1; CDR3 DNA: TGCAGTGCTAGAAACTACATCCGGGACATTGAGACCCAGTACTTC; CDR3 protein: CSARNYIRDIETQYF